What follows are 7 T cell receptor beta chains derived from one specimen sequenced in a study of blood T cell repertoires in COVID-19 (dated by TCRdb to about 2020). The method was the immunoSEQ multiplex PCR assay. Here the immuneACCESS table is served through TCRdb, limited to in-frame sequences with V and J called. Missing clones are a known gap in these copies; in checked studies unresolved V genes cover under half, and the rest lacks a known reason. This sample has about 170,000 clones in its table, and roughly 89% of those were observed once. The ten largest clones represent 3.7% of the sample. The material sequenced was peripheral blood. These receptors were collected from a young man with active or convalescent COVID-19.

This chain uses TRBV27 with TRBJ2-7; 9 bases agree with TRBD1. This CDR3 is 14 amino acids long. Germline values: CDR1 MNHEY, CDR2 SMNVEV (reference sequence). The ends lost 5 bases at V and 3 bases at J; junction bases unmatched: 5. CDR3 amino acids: CASSRDRAYYEQYF. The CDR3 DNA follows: TGTGCCAGCAGTCGGGACAGGGCCTACTACGAGCAGTACTTC.

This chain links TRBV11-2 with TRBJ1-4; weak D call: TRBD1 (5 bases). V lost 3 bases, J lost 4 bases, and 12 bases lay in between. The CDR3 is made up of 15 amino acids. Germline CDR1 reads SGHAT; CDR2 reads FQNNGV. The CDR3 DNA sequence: TGTGCCAGCAGCTTCGGACGACAGATTAATGAAAAACTGTTTTTT. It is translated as CASSFGRQINEKLFF.

The CDR3 spells CASSGQGDGYTF. The CDR3 DNA reads as TGTGCCAGCTCAGGACAGGGGGATGGCTACACCTTC. This chain links TRBV18 with TRBJ1-2, with 10 bases fitting TRBD1. This CDR3 has 12 amino acids. Looked up from germline, CDR1 is KGHSH and CDR2 is LQKENI. The V and J ends lost 5 bases and 6 bases, in that order; junction bases with no gene match: 0. Drawing the rest from reference TRBV18 and TRBJ1-2, the complete variable domain is NAGVMQNPRHLVRRRGQEARLRCSPMKGHSHVYWYRQLPEEGLKFMVYLQKENIIDESGMPKERFSAEFPKEGPSILRIQQVVRGDSAAYFCASSGQGDGYTFGSGTRLTVV.

CDR3 protein: CASSYGLLPGELFF. In DNA, the CDR3 is TGTGCCAGCAGTTACGGTCTACTCCCCGGGGAGCTGTTTTTT. This rearrangement joins TRBV6-5 to TRBJ2-2, with D hard to call. V dropped 2 bases and J dropped 6 bases, with 10 bases sitting between them. The CDR3 has 14 residues. CDR1 and CDR2 (germline): MNHEY, SVGAGI.

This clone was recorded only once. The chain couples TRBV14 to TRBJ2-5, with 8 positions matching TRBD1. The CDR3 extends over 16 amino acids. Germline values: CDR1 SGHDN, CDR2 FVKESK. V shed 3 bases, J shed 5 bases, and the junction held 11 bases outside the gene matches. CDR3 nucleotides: TGTGCCAGCAGCCATAGAATGGACAGGGTCCGGGAGACCCAGTACTTC. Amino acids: CASSHRMDRVRETQYF.

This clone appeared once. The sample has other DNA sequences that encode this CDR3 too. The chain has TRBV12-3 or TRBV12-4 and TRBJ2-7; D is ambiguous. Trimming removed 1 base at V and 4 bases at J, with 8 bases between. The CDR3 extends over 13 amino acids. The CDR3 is CASSLGLVYEQYV. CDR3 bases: TGTGCCAGCAGTTTAGGGCTAGTATACGAGCAGTACGTC.

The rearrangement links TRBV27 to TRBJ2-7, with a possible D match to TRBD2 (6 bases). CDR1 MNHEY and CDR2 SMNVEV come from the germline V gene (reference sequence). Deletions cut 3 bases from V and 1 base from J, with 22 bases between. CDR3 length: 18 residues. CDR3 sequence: CASSFAGIFPLGSYEQYF. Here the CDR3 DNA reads TGTGCCAGCAGTTTTGCGGGGATCTTCCCCCTTGGGTCCTACGAGCAGTACTTC.